This is a list of T cell receptor beta chains from one sample in a study of tumor-infiltrating lymphocytes in primary liver carcinoma. TCRdb re-called the multiplex PCR reads with MiXCR, one entry per CDR3 protein. The table lists 190,000 or so distinct CDR3 sequences, around three fifths of them singletons. The sequenced sample consisted of peripheral blood. The receptors were sampled from a woman aged 60-70 years with primary liver carcinoma and hepatitis B virus infection. The CDR3 runs from the conserved cysteine through the conserved F or W. Each record gives: D gene, clone size, V gene, J gene, CDR3 length, CDR3 DNA, CDR3 protein. A D gene is named only where the DNA matches it firmly. For some rows the clone size is stated as once, few or many, or as a class when expanded; others skip it.

>NA|many|TRBV29-1|TRBJ2-1|11
TGCAGCGTTGAAGGTGGGCGTGAGCAGTTCTTC
CSVEGGREQFF
>NA|NA|TRBV28|TRBJ2-2|17
TGTGCCAGCAGCCTCCAGGGGACTTGTCCTCTCACCGGGGAGCTGTTTTTT
CASSLQGTCPLTGELFF
>TRBD1|many|TRBV5-5|TRBJ2-7|14
TGTGCCAGCAGCTCCAGGACAGGGTCCTACGAGCAGTACTTC
CASSSRTGSYEQYF
>NA|once|TRBV11-1|TRBJ2-3|14
TGTGCCAGCAGCTTAAGCAGGGGGGCAGATACGCAGTATTTT
CASSLSRGADTQYF
>TRBD1|NA|TRBV5-1|TRBJ2-6|16
TGCGCCAGCAGTCGGACAGGCCATTCTGGGGCCAACATCCTGACTTTC
CASSRTGHSGANILTF
>TRBD1|NA|TRBV5-6|TRBJ1-2|16
TGTGCCAGCAGCTTTGACAGGGTCTCAGCTAACTATGGCTACACCTTC
CASSFDRVSANYGYTF
>NA|NA|TRBV11-2|TRBJ2-1|18
TGTGCCAGCAGCTCCCTGACTCCTACAGGGAGCTCCTACAATGGACAGTTCTTC
CASSSLTPTGSSYNGQFF
>TRBD2|NA|TRBV5-5|TRBJ2-3|15
TGTGCCAGCAGCACCCTAGCGGGAGGGCCCGATACGCAGTATTTT
CASSTLAGGPDTQYF
>NA|NA|TRBV11-2|TRBJ2-7|14
TGTGCCAGCAGCTTAGGTATAGGGACAAACGAGCAGTACTTC
CASSLGIGTNEQYF
>NA|many|TRBV5-5|TRBJ2-3|14
TGTGCCAGCAGCTTAACCGGGAGCACAGATACGCAGTATTTT
CASSLTGSTDTQYF
>NA|NA|TRBV24-1|TRBJ2-7|13
TGTGCCACCAGTGCTCGGGATAACAACGAGCAGTACTTC
CATSARDNNEQYF
>NA|NA|TRBV28|TRBJ2-5|14
TGTGCCAGCAGTTTAACAGGGATGAGCGAGACCCAGTACTTC
CASSLTGMSETQYF
>TRBD1|NA|TRBV6-6|TRBJ2-3|15
TGTGCCAGCAGTCCCCGGGACAGGGGTTCAGATACGCAGTATTTT
CASSPRDRGSDTQYF
>NA|many|TRBV10-1|TRBJ1-4|14
TGCGCCAGCAGTAGTAGGACAGCTAATGAAAAACTGTTTTTT
CASSSRTANEKLFF
>TRBD1|NA|TRBV28|TRBJ2-3|15
TGTGCCAGCAGTTCCCCGGGACAGCGCACAGATACGCAGTATTTT
CASSSPGQRTDTQYF
>TRBD1|NA|TRBV28|TRBJ1-2|15
TGTGCCAGCGGTTTGTCAGGGGGTAGAAGCTATGGCTACACCTTC
CASGLSGGRSYGYTF
>NA|few|TRBV24-1|TRBJ2-1|16
TGTGCCACCAGTGACCATAGCGGAAGCTCCTACAATGAGCAGTTCTTC
CATSDHSGSSYNEQFF
>NA|many|TRBV12-3/TRBV12-4|TRBJ2-7|14
TGTGCCAGCAGTTTAGGGCTACTCACCTACGAGCAGTACTTC
CASSLGLLTYEQYF
>TRBD2|NA|TRBV28|TRBJ2-7|16
TGTGCCAGCAGCTACCGACTAGCGGGCAGATTCTACGAGCAGTACTTC
CASSYRLAGRFYEQYF
>NA|many|TRBV5-5|TRBJ1-1|14
TGTGCCAGCAGCTCGCCAGGGGTTAACACTGAAGCTTTCTTT
CASSSPGVNTEAFF
>NA|NA|TRBV7-9|TRBJ2-2|14
TGTGCCAGCAGGCGGGCCTCGAACACCGGGGAGCGGTTTTTT
CASRRASNTGERFF
>TRBD2|NA|TRBV5-6|TRBJ2-5|15
TGTGCCAGCAGCTTCTGGCTAGCGGGAGGGAAGACCCAGTACTTC
CASSFWLAGGKTQYF
>NA|NA|TRBV29-1|TRBJ1-1|11
TGCAGCGCTAGGGCAGGGCCTGAAGCTTTCTTT
CSARAGPEAFF
>TRBD1|NA|TRBV29-1|TRBJ1-5|16
TGCAGCGTCATCAACGGTCGGACAGGAAGAAATCAGCCCCAACATTTT
CSVINGRTGRNQPQHF
>TRBD1|once|TRBV11-2|TRBJ2-3|14
TGTGCCAACAGCTCGGACAGGCGCACAGATACGAAGTATTTT
CANSSDRRTDTKYF
>NA|NA|TRBV11-3|TRBJ2-1|17
TGTGCCAGCAGCACTTTGGGGGGCGTAAGCTCCTACAATGAGCAGTTCTTC
CASSTLGGVSSYNEQFF
>TRBD1|NA|TRBV11-2|TRBJ1-1|17
TGTGCCAGCGGACCCCTGGACAGGGCTTTGGGGAACACTGAAGCTTTCTTC
CASGPLDRALGNTEAFF
>NA|NA|TRBV6-2/TRBV6-3|TRBJ1-2|16
TGTGCCAGCGGTTACGATCTGGTCAGGGTCAACTATGGCTATACCTTC
CASGYDLVRVNYGYTF
>TRBD2|NA|TRBV28|TRBJ2-1|15
TGTGCCAGCAGGCAAAAGCGGGAGGGCTTAAATGAGCAGTTCTTC
CASRQKREGLNEQFF
>NA|few|TRBV28|TRBJ2-1|15
TGTGCCAGCAGCACTAGGGGGAGAGGAGGCAATGAGCAGTTCTTC
CASSTRGRGGNEQFF
>TRBD1|NA|TRBV5-1|TRBJ2-7|15
TGCGCTAGCAGCTTGCGGTTAGGGGGCCAGGGAGAGCAGTACTTC
CASSLRLGGQGEQYF
>TRBD2|many|TRBV27|TRBJ2-5|15
TGTGCCAGCAGTCGACGACTAGCGGGAGGGGAGACCCAGTACTTC
CASSRRLAGGETQYF
>NA|NA|TRBV11-3|TRBJ2-6|15
TGTGCCTGCAGCTCACGTCACTCTGGGGCCAACGTCCTGACTTTC
CACSSRHSGANVLTF
>TRBD1|many|TRBV4-1|TRBJ1-5|17
TGCGCCAGCAGCCCGGCCGGGACAGGGGGCTTTAATCAGCCCCAGCATTTT
CASSPAGTGGFNQPQHF
>TRBD1|NA|TRBV5-8|TRBJ2-7|15
TGTGCCAGCAACTTGGTAGGACAGGGTGCCTACGAGCAGTACTTC
CASNLVGQGAYEQYF
>NA|NA|TRBV7-9|TRBJ2-7|12
TGTGCCAGCAACCACACTCCGGGAGAGCAGTACTTC
CASNHTPGEQYF
>TRBD1|many|TRBV4-2|TRBJ1-1|15
TGTGCCAGCAGCATAACCGGGACAGGGGGCCCTGAAGCTTTCTTT
CASSITGTGGPEAFF